The 3 T cell receptor beta chains reported below all come from one sample, sequenced in a study of T cell repertoires in cytomegalovirus infection. TCRdb redid the calling of the reads with MiXCR, one entry per CDR3 protein. This table has about 900,000 distinct CDR3 sequences, about 33% appearing once. The antigens for these receptors are not known. This specimen consisted of cultured CD8+ T cells from PBMCs, obtained from culture after CMV antigen stimulation. The receptors come from a human donor in good health (CMV status not recorded). Some clones in this sample may be carry-over from other donors' samples.

This clonotype was found a few times. The CDR3 sequence: CASSSSYGHEQFF. For the CDR3, the DNA is TGTGCCAGCAGTTCTTCCTACGGCCATGAGCAGTTCTTC. The chain is built from TRBV12-3 or TRBV12-4 and TRBJ2-1; D call uncertain. The CDR3 is made up of 13 amino acids. V was shortened by 4 bases and J by 8 bases, with 12 bases between the two germline ends.

This clonotype was counted many times. The J gene is TRBJ2-5, the V gene TRBV11-2, with 13 bases aligning to TRBD2. J was trimmed by 1 base and V by 5 bases; bases with no gene match: 4. Per the germline V gene, CDR1 is SGHAT and CDR2 is FQNNGV. The CDR3 length is 16 residues. CDR3 DNA: TGTGCCAGCAGCCCGGGACTAGCGGGACCCCAAGAGACCCAGTACTTC. Amino acid sequence: CASSPGLAGPQETQYF. Combining the CDR3 with reference TRBV11-2 and TRBJ2-5 gives the whole variable domain EAGVAQSPRYKIIEKRQSVAFWCNPISGHATLYWYQQILGQGPKLLIQFQNNGVVDDSQLPKDRFSAERLKGVDSTLKIQPAKLEDSAVYLCASSPGLAGPQETQYFGPGTRLLVL.

The J gene is TRBJ2-1, the V gene TRBV6-1; TRBD1 matches 8 bases. The germline V gene has CDR1 MNHNS and CDR2 SASEGT. With 3 bases clipped from V and 5 bases from J, the junction kept 9 bases outside the gene matches. The CDR3 runs to 16 residues. The CDR3 loop is CASSDLQGAGDNEQFF. CDR3 DNA sequence: TGTGCCAGCAGTGACCTTCAGGGGGCAGGAGACAATGAGCAGTTCTTC.